Included here is one TCR beta chain sequence, with context. The data were taken from a study of regulatory T cells in long-lasting Graves disease. Sample time point: newly diagnosed GD, antithyroid drugs for less than 3 months. Researchers made the TCR library from RNA that was extracted from PBMCs. Researchers made TCR beta libraries by using iRepertoire HTBI primers and running Arm-PCR on CDR3 regions. TCRdb re-called the multiplex PCR reads through MiXCR, storing one row per CDR3 protein. Among roughly 350,000 distinct CDR3 sequences listed, 16% were seen once. The CDR3 is 16 amino acids. Germline V gives CDR1 LNHDA, CDR2 SQIVND (reference sequence). V lost 8 bases to trimming and J lost 2 bases; unmatched junction nucleotides: 14. Separately, the same data were catalogued under a study of T cells in Graves' hyperthyroidism and ophthalmopathy. That source notes: The TCR CDR3 was amplified in a first-round RT-PCR using the HTBI primer set.

The genes are TRBV19 and TRBJ1-2; TRBD1 matches at 7 bases. Sequences were derived from peripheral blood mononuclear cells (PBMCs), sampled at new diagnosis, from a patient treated with antithyroid drugs. The clonotype originates from a young woman with Graves disease. The CDR3 is CASGNLPGQENYGYTF. The CDR3 DNA is TGTGCCAGTGGGAATTTGCCCGGACAGGAGAACTATGGCTACACCTTC.